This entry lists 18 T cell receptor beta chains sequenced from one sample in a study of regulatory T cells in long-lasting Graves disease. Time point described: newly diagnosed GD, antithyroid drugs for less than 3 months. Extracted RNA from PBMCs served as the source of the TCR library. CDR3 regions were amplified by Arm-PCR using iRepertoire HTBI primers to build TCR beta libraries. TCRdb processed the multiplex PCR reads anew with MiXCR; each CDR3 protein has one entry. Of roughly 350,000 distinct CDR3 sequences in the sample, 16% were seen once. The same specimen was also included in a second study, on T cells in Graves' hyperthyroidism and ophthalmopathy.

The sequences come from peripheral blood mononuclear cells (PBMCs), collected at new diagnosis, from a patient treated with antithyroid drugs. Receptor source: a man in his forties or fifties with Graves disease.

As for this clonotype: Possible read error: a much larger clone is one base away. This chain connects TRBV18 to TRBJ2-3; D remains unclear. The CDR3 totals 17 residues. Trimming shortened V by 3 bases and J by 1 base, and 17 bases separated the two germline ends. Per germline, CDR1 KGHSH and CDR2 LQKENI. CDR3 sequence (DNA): TGTGCCAGCTCACCTCCGACGGCCTATCCTGGCACAGATACGCAGTATTTT. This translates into CASSPPTAYPGTDTQYF.

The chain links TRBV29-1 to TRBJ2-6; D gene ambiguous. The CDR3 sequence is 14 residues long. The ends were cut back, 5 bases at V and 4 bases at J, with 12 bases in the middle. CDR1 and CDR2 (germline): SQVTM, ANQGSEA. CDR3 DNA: TGCAGCGTTAGCCAGGTGCGGGGGGCCAACGTCCTGACTTTC. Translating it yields CSVSQVRGANVLTF.

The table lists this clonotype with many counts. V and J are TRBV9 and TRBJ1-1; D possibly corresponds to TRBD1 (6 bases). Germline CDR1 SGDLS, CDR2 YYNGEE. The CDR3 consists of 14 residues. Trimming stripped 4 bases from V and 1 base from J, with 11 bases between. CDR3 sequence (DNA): TGTGCCAGCAGCACCGGACAGTCGAACACTGAAGCTTTCTTT. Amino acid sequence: CASSTGQSNTEAFF. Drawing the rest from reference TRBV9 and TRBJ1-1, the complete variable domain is DSGVTQTPKHLITATGQRVTLRCSPRSGDLSVYWYQQSLDQGLQFLIQYYNGEERAKGNILERFSAQQFPDLHSELNLSSLELGDSALYFCASSTGQSNTEAFFGQGTRLTVV.

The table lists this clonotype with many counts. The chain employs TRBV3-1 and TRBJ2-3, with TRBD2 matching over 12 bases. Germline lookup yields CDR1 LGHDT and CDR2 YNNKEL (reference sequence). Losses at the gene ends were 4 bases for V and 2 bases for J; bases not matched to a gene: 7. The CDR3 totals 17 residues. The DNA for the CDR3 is TGTGCCAGCAGCCTTTGGACTAGCGGGGACTTCACAGATACGCAGTATTTT. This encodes CASSLWTSGDFTDTQYF.

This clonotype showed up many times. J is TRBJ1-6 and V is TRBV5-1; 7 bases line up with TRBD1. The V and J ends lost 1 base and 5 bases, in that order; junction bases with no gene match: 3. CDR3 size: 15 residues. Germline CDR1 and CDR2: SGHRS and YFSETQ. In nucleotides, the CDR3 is TGCGCCAGCAGCTTGCTGACAGGGCATAATTCACCCCTCCACTTT. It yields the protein CASSLLTGHNSPLHF.

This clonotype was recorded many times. CDR3 coding DNA: TGTGCCAGCAGCTTACGTTACGGGGAGCAGTTCTTC. As protein: CASSLRYGEQFF. The V call is TRBV7-2, the J call TRBJ2-1, with unresolved D. Trimming removed 2 bases at V and 10 bases at J, with 9 bases between. Germline V gives CDR1 SGHTA, CDR2 FQGNSA. The CDR3 is 12 residues long.

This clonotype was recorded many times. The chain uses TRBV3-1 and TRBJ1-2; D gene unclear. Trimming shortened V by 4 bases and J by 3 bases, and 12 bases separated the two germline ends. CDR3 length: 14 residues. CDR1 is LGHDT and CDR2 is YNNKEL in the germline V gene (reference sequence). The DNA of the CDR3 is TGTGCCAGCAGCCCCGACCGGGTCTACTATGGCTACACCTTC. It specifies CASSPDRVYYGYTF.

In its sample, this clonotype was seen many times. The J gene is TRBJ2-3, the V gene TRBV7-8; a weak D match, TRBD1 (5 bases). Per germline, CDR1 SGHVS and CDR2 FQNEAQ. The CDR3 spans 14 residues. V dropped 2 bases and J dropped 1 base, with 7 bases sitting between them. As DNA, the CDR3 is TGTGCCAGCAGCTTATGGGGCCGCACAGATACGCAGTATTTT. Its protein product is CASSLWGRTDTQYF.

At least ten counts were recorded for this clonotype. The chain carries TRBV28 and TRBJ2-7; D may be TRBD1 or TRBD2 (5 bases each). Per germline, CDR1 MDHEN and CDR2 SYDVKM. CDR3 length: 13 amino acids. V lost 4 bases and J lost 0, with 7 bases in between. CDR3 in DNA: TGTGCCAGCAGTTGGGGGAGCTCCTACGAGCAGTACTTC. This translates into CASSWGSSYEQYF.

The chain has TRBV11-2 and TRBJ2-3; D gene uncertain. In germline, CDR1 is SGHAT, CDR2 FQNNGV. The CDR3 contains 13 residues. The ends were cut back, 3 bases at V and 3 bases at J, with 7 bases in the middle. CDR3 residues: CASSFNPTDTQYF. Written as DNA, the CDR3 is TGTGCCAGCAGCTTCAACCCAACAGATACGCAGTATTTT.

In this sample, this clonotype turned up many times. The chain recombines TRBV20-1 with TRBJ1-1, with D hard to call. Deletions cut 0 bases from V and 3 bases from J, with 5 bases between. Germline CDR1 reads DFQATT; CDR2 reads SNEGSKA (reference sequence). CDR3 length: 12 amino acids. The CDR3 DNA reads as TGCAGTGCTAGAGATCCGTACACTGAAGCTTTCTTT. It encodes CSARDPYTEAFF.

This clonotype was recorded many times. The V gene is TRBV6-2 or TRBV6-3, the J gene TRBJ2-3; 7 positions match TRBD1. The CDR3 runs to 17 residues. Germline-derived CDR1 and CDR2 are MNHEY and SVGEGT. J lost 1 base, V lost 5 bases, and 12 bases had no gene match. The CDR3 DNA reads TGTGCCAGCAGTACAAGATACAGGGGCAGCGGCACAGATACGCAGTATTTT. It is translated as CASSTRYRGSGTDTQYF.

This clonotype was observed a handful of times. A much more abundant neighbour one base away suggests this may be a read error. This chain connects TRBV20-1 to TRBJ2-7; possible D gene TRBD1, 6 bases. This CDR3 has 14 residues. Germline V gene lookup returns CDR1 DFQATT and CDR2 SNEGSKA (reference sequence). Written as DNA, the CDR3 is TGCAGTGCTAGAGACGACAGGTGGGCCTACGAGCAGCACTTC. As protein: CSARDDRWAYEQHF.

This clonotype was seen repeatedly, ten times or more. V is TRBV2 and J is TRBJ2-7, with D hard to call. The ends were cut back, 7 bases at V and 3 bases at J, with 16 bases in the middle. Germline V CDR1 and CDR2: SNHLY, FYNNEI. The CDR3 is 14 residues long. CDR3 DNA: TGTGCCAGCATCGGCTCCACTGGGGACTACGAGCAGTACTTC. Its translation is CASIGSTGDYEQYF.

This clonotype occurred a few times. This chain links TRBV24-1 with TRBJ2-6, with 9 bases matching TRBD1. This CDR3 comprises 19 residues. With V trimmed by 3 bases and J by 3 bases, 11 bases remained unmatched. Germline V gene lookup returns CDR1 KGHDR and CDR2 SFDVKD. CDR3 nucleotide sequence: TGTGCCACCAGTGATCGCTACCGGGACAGGGAACATGGGGCCAACGTCCTGACTTTC. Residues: CATSDRYRDREHGANVLTF.

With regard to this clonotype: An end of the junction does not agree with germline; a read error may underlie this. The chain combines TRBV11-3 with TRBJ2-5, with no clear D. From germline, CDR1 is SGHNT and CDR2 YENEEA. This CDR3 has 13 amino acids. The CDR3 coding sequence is TGTGCCAGCAGCCAAGTCGAGCGAGAGACCCGGTACTTC. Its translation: CASSQVERETRYF.

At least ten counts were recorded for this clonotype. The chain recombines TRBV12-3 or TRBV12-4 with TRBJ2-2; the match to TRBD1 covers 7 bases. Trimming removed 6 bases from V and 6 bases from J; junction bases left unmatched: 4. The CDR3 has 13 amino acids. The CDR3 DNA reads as TGTGCCAGCAGGGAAGGGGGCTCCGGGGAGCTGTTTTTT. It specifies CASREGGSGELFF.

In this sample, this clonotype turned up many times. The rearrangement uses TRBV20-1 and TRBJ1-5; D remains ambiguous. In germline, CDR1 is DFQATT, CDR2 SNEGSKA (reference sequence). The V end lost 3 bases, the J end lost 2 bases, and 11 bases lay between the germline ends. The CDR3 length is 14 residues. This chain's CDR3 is CSASGWQGNQPQHF. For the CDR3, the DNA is TGCAGTGCTAGTGGGTGGCAGGGCAATCAGCCCCAGCATTTT.